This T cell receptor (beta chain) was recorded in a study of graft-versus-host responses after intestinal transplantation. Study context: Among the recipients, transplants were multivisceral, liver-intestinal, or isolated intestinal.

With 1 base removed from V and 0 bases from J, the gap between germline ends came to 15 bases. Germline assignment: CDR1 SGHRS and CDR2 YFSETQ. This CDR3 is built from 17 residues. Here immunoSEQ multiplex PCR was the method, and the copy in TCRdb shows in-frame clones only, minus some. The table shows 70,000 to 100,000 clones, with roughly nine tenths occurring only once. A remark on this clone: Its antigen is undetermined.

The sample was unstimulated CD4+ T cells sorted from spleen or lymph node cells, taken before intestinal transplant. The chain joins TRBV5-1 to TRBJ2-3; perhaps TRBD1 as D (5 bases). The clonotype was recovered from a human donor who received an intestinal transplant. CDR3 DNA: TGCGCCAGCAGCTTGTTCAGGGCGACCTCTAGCACAGATACGCAGTATTTT. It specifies CASSLFRATSSTDTQYF.